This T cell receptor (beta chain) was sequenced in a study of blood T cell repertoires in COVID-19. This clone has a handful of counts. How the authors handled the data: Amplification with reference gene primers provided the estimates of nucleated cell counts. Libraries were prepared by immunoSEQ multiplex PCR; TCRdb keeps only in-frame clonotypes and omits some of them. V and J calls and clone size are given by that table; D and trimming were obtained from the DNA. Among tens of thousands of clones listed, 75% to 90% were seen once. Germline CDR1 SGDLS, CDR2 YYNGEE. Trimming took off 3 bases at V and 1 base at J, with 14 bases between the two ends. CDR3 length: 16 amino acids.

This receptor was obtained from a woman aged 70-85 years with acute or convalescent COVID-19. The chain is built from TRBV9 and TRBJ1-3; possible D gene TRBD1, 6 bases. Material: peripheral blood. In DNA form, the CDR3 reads TGTGCCAGCAGCGATGACAGGTACTCATCTGGAAACACCATATATTTT. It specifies CASSDDRYSSGNTIYF. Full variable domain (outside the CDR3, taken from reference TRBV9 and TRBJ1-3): DSGVTQTPKHLITATGQRVTLRCSPRSGDLSVYWYQQSLDQGLQFLIQYYNGEERAKGNILERFSAQQFPDLHSELNLSSLELGDSALYFCASSDDRYSSGNTIYFGEGSWLTVV.